This entry lists 5 T cell receptor beta chains sequenced from one sample in a study of CD4 T cells in relation to SARS-CoV-2 and coronaviruses (dated by TCRdb to the early 2020s). Their antigens are not known. CD4+ T cells from unexposed donors were collected before the COVID-19 pandemic (2011-2018). Following 10 days of culture, the EasySep CD4+ T cell isolation kit was used to isolate CD4+ T cells. Libraries were constructed by the immunoSEQ multiplex PCR assay. The clones in this table, taken by TCRdb from immuneACCESS, are in-frame only. Not every clone is retained; where verified, under half of the shortfall comes from an unresolved V gene, and the cause of the rest is unknown. The sample has around 28,000 clones on record, about 79% of them singletons. The ten largest clones add up to around 21% of the sample. The specimen was CD4+ T cells from PBMCs, cultured in vitro. The receptor source for this set is a human donor in good health.

The chain has TRBV7-2 and TRBJ2-7; 10 bases fit TRBD2. Germline trimming cut 2 bases from V and 5 bases from J; bases unmatched to any gene: 3. In germline, CDR1 is SGHTA, CDR2 FQGNSA. The CDR3 loop spans 14 amino acids. The CDR3 is CASSLIAGGDEQYF. The CDR3 DNA reads TGTGCCAGCAGCTTAATAGCGGGAGGTGACGAGCAGTACTTC.

In DNA form, the CDR3 reads TGTGCCAGCTCACCTAGACAGGCCTCTAGCACAGATACGCAGTATTTT. This translates into CASSPRQASSTDTQYF. The V gene is TRBV18, the J gene TRBJ2-3; D may be TRBD1 (6 bases). Trimming stripped 3 bases from V and 0 bases from J, with 13 bases between. The CDR3 is 16 residues long. Germline V gene sequence: CDR1 KGHSH, CDR2 LQKENI.

This clone was detected only a few times. The gene calls are TRBV14 and TRBJ2-1; TRBD2 agrees at 7 bases. V trimming: 4 bases; J trimming: 12 bases; junction bases outside the gene matches: 15. The germline V gene has CDR1 SGHDN and CDR2 FVKESK. The CDR3 is made up of 15 amino acids. CDR3 DNA sequence: TGTGCCAGCAGCCGAAACAGCGGGGATCCAAGGCGGCAGTTCTTC. It specifies CASSRNSGDPRRQFF.

V is TRBV7-2 and J is TRBJ2-3; D is unclear. The CDR3 sequence is 11 residues long. With 2 bases removed from V and 4 bases from J, the gap between germline ends came to 1 base. From germline, CDR1 is SGHTA and CDR2 FQGNSA. The CDR3 nucleotides read TGTGCCAGCAGCTTATCAGATACGCAGTATTTT. It is translated as CASSLSDTQYF.

The J gene is TRBJ2-1, the V gene TRBV6-2 or TRBV6-3; D remains unclear. Germline CDR1 reads MNHEY; CDR2 reads SVGEGT. This CDR3 comprises 11 residues. The germline V and J ends were trimmed by 1 base and 15 bases, with 10 bases remaining between them. The chain's CDR3 is CASSYWAAAFF. CDR3 coding DNA: TGTGCCAGCAGTTACTGGGCCGCCGCGTTCTTC.